These 14 T cell receptor beta chains were sequenced from one sample in a study of T cell repertoires in cytomegalovirus infection (dated 2019 in TCRdb). Sequencer: Illumina HiSeq 1500. TCRdb handled the public reads itself, with Q25 trimming in fastp and clone calling in MiXCR, and kept productive beta chains. Entries that share a CDR3 protein sequence are merged under the most common genes and DNA. This sample gives about 140,000 distinct CDR3 sequences in total; roughly 6% of them show up just once. The biggest ten clones account for 18% of the sample. The sequencing input was PBMCs. Every receptor here comes from a human donor in good health (CMV status not recorded). Some clones in this sample may be carry-over from other donors' samples.

The table lists this clonotype with many counts. This sequence joins TRBV4-1 and TRBJ2-1; 13 nucleotides align to TRBD2. The CDR3 length is 14 residues. V was clipped by 6 bases and J by 6 bases; unmatched bases: 2. Germline V CDR1 and CDR2: MGHRA, YSYEKL. For the CDR3, the DNA is TGCGCCAGCAGACGACTAGCGGGGGGCAATGAGCAGTTCTTC. Translated: CASRRLAGGNEQFF.

This clonotype has a handful of counts. The rearrangement links TRBV7-9 to TRBJ1-1; 7 bases align to TRBD1. There are 13 residues in the CDR3. The V gene's germline CDR1 is SEHNR and CDR2 FQNEAQ (reference sequence). J lost 7 bases, V lost 1 base, and 3 bases had no gene match. The CDR3 coding sequence is TGTGCCAGCAGCTTAGGGACAGGTGATGAAGCTTTCTTT. Its translation: CASSLGTGDEAFF.

The chain combines TRBV13 with TRBJ1-2; D gene ambiguous. From germline, CDR1 is PRHDT and CDR2 FYEKMQ (reference sequence). There are 13 residues in the CDR3. The V gene lost 1 base and the J gene lost 5 bases, with 8 bases spanning the gap. CDR3 sequence: CASSLERSYGYTF. In DNA form, the CDR3 reads TGTGCCAGCAGCTTAGAGCGTTCGTATGGCTACACCTTC.

This clonotype showed up many times. The chain uses TRBV7-6 and TRBJ1-2; D remains ambiguous. V lost 4 bases and J 7 bases, leaving 16 bases between the germline ends. Germline assignment: CDR1 SGHVS and CDR2 FNYEAQ. The CDR3 sequence is 14 residues long. CDR3 DNA sequence: TGTGCCAGCAGCTCCGAGGACGGTCACAGTGGCTACACCTTC. Its translation is CASSSEDGHSGYTF.

This clonotype was counted ten times or more. The chain uses TRBV7-2 and TRBJ2-5; 10 bases map to TRBD2. Trimming cost V 4 bases and J 3 bases; bases outside gene matches: 17. The CDR3 contains 19 residues. Looked up from germline, CDR1 is SGHTA and CDR2 is FQGNSA. The CDR3 region has the DNA TGTGCCAGCAGCTCCGCCCGGGGGACTAGCGTTTTTGGGGAAGAGACCCAGTACTTC. It translates to CASSSARGTSVFGEETQYF. Filled out from reference TRBV7-2 and TRBJ2-5, the complete variable domain reads GAGVSQSPSNKVTEKGKDVELRCDPISGHTALYWYRQSLGQGLEFLIYFQGNSAPDKSGLPSDRFSAERTGGSVSTLTIQRTQQEDSAVYLCASSSARGTSVFGEETQYFGPGTRLLVL.

This clonotype has ten or more counts. The V and J genes are TRBV5-6 and TRBJ2-7, with 8 bases lining up with TRBD1. The length of the CDR3 is 16 residues. V dropped 0 bases and J dropped 1; count of bases not matched to a gene: 6. Germline CDR1 reads SGHDT; CDR2 reads YYEEEE. The chain's CDR3 is CASSLAPGGRSYEQYF. In nucleotides, the CDR3 is TGTGCCAGCAGCTTGGCCCCAGGGGGCAGGTCCTACGAGCAGTACTTC.

There are many counts of this clonotype. J is TRBJ2-1 and V is TRBV12-3 or TRBV12-4, with no clear D. The CDR3 covers 11 residues. The V gene lost 10 bases and the J gene lost 9 bases, with 13 bases spanning the gap. The CDR3 here is CATSRSGEQFF. Here the CDR3 DNA reads TGTGCCACCTCCAGGTCCGGTGAGCAGTTCTTC.

This clonotype has at least ten counts. The rearrangement uses TRBV23-1 and TRBJ2-7, with D maybe TRBD2 (5 bases). Being an ORF, TRBV23-1 has a function that is uncertain. This CDR3 spans 14 amino acids. The V end lost 0 bases, the J end lost 5 bases, and 11 bases lay between the germline ends. Here the CDR3 reads CASSQSVLAHEQYF. The CDR3 DNA follows: TGCGCCAGCAGTCAATCAGTCCTAGCCCACGAGCAGTACTTC.

This clonotype was seen at least ten times. The chain couples TRBV18 to TRBJ2-7; D gene unclear. This CDR3 comprises 11 residues. CDR1 KGHSH and CDR2 LQKENI come from the germline V gene. With 6 bases removed from V and 6 bases from J, the gap between germline ends came to 9 bases. In DNA form, the CDR3 reads TGTGCCAGCTCGATGAGTATCGAGCAGTACTTC. Translation: CASSMSIEQYF. Full variable domain (remainder filled in from reference TRBV18 and TRBJ2-7): NAGVMQNPRHLVRRRGQEARLRCSPMKGHSHVYWYRQLPEEGLKFMVYLQKENIIDESGMPKERFSAEFPKEGPSILRIQQVVRGDSAAYFCASSMSIEQYFGPGTRLTVT.

This clonotype was observed at least ten times. The chain employs TRBV2 and TRBJ2-2, with 7 bases lining up with TRBD2. Germline CDR1 and CDR2: SNHLY and FYNNEI. V trimming: 0 bases; J trimming: 4 bases; junction bases outside the gene matches: 5. CDR3 length: 16 amino acids. The CDR3 DNA follows: TGTGCCAGCAGTGAAGCGCGGGGGACTCCCACCGGGGAGCTGTTTTTT. It specifies CASSEARGTPTGELFF.

This clonotype has a count of ten or more. The chain employs TRBV7-2 and TRBJ1-6, with a tentative D call TRBD1 (5 bases). CDR3 length: 14 amino acids. V was trimmed by 2 bases and J by 6 bases, leaving 8 bases between them. Germline V gene lookup returns CDR1 SGHTA and CDR2 FQGNSA. The CDR3 region has the DNA TGTGCCAGCAGCTTACGACAGAGTAATTCACCCCTCCACTTT. Translating gives CASSLRQSNSPLHF.

In this sample, this clonotype turned up many times. In DNA, the CDR3 is TGTGCCAGCAGCTTAGTTTCAAGGGGAAACACCATATATTTT. As protein: CASSLVSRGNTIYF. This chain joins TRBV7-2 and TRBJ1-3, with no clear D. Deletions cut 1 base from V and 4 bases from J, with 8 bases between. The CDR3 covers 14 residues. CDR1 and CDR2 (germline): SGHTA, FQGNSA.

This clonotype came up many times. The rearrangement joins TRBV7-6 to TRBJ2-1; perhaps TRBD2 as D (6 bases). Germline lookup yields CDR1 SGHVS and CDR2 FNYEAQ. The V gene lost 1 base and the J gene lost 3 bases, with 13 bases spanning the gap. The CDR3 runs to 16 residues. The CDR3 region has the DNA TGTGCCAGCAGCTTAGTCGGGGGAGACCTCTACAATGAGCAGTTCTTC. Protein: CASSLVGGDLYNEQFF.

V gene TRBV2 combines with J gene TRBJ2-2, with 9 nucleotides matching TRBD1. The germline CDR1 and CDR2 sequences are SNHLY and FYNNEI. Trimming removed 4 bases from V and 6 bases from J; junction bases left unmatched: 3. The CDR3 is 14 residues long. The CDR3, as DNA: TGTGCCAGCAGTGGACAGGGGGTGGCCGGGGAGCTGTTTTTT. Its protein product is CASSGQGVAGELFF.